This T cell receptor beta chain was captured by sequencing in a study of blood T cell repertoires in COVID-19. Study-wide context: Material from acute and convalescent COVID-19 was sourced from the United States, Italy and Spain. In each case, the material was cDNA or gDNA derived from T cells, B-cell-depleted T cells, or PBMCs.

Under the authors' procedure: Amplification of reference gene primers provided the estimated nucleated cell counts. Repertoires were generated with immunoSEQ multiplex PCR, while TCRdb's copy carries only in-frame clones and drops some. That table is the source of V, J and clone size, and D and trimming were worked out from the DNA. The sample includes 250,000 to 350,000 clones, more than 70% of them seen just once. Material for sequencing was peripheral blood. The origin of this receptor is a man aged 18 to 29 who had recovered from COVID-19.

The CDR3 DNA sequence: TGTGCCAGCAGTTTATCGGACAGGGGAGTTAGTTCACCCCTCCACTTT. Amino acids: CASSLSDRGVSSPLHF. The rearrangement links TRBV27 to TRBJ1-6; 9 bases match TRBD1. Per germline, CDR1 MNHEY and CDR2 SMNVEV (reference sequence). The CDR3 is 16 amino acids. The trim removed 0 bases at V and 9 bases at J, leaving 6 bases unmatched.